The T cell receptor (beta chain) described here comes from a study of T cell repertoires in cytomegalovirus infection. Points from the study as a whole: The cumulative frequency of public TCR beta families identified carriers of CMV plus the relevant HLA.

Using its own MiXCR run on the reads, TCRdb lists one record per CDR3 protein. This table has about 830,000 distinct CDR3 sequences, 32% appearing once. Germline lookup yields CDR1 MNHEY and CDR2 SVGEGT. The CDR3 loop spans 13 amino acids. Between the trimmed V and J ends, which lost 10 bases and 0 bases, there was a span of 13 bases. This clonotype was found a few times. The antigen remains unidentified. The TCR was taken from a human donor in good health (CMV status not recorded). Some clones in this sample may be carry-over from other donors' samples. The rearrangement uses TRBV6-2 or TRBV6-3 and TRBJ2-7, with unresolved D. This specimen consisted of cultured CD8+ T cells from PBMCs, obtained from culture after CMV antigen stimulation. DNA for the CDR3: TGTGCCACCGATGATAGCAGCTCCTACGAGCAGTACGTC. This gives the protein CATDDSSSYEQYV.